These T cell receptor beta chains were read from a single sample in a study of CD8 T cells in ankylosing spondylitis. Each CDR3 protein gets one entry after TCRdb re-called the 5' RACE reads with MiXCR. The profile shows roughly 700,000 distinct CDR3 sequences, 19% of them singletons. Input material: blood, either unsorted or a sorted T cell fraction (not recorded which). All receptors come from a male donor with ankylosing spondylitis. CDR3s include the opening cysteine and the closing phenylalanine or tryptophan. A D gene is named only where the DNA matches it firmly. Only some rows state a clone size, as once, few, many or a class for expanded clones.

d_call	v_call	j_call	clone_size	cdr3_aa	cdr3_nt
TRBD2	TRBV24-1	TRBJ2-3	few	CATSDRTSGRSDTQYF	TGTGCCACCAGTGATCGGACTAGCGGGAGATCAGATACGCAGTATTTT
-	TRBV7-8	TRBJ2-1	-	CASSSVRTASSHEQFF	TGTGCCAGCAGCTCCGTTCGGACGGCCAGTTCCCATGAGCAGTTCTTC
-	TRBV7-3	TRBJ1-1	-	CASSSERGGTEAFF	TGTGCCAGCAGCTCGGAAAGGGGCGGAACTGAAGCTTTCTTT
TRBD1	TRBV9	TRBJ2-2	few	CASSDGQGSTGELFF	TGTGCCAGCAGCGATGGACAGGGTAGCACCGGGGAGCTGTTTTTT
-	TRBV18	TRBJ2-7	-	CASSPKPDYEQYF	TGTGCCAGCTCACCCAAGCCCGACTACGAGCAGTACTTC
TRBD2	TRBV27	TRBJ2-2	few	CASNKKSGSVSGELFF	TGTGCCAGCAACAAGAAGAGCGGGAGTGTTTCCGGGGAGCTGTTTTTT
-	TRBV29-1	TRBJ2-5	-	CSVEGLGHQETQYF	TGCAGCGTTGAAGGGTTGGGACACCAAGAGACCCAGTACTTC
TRBD2	TRBV4-3	TRBJ2-7	-	CASSQDRAGEYEQYF	TGCGCCAGCAGCCAAGATAGGGCGGGGGAGTACGAGCAGTACTTC
-	TRBV7-9	TRBJ1-5	few	CASSLEAANQPQHF	TGTGCCAGCAGCTTAGAGGCAGCTAATCAGCCCCAGCATTTT
TRBD1	TRBV4-2	TRBJ1-2	-	CASSHPGTGANYGYTF	TGTGCCAGCAGCCACCCCGGGACAGGAGCTAACTATGGCTACACCTTC
-	TRBV27	TRBJ1-5	few	CASSLTGLYQPQHF	TGTGCCAGCAGTTTAACAGGGCTTTATCAGCCCCAGCATTTT
-	TRBV12-3/TRBV12-4	TRBJ2-6	few	CASLRTDSSGANVLTF	TGTGCCAGCCTGCGGACCGATAGCTCTGGGGCCAACGTCCTGACTTTC
TRBD2	TRBV4-3	TRBJ2-1	-	CASSQELARGFGYNEQFF	TGCGCCAGCAGCCAAGAACTAGCGAGGGGTTTCGGGTACAATGAGCAGTTCTTC
-	TRBV29-1	TRBJ2-1	few	CSARDQPYNEQFF	TGCAGCGCCCGGGACCAACCCTACAATGAGCAGTTCTTC
-	TRBV9	TRBJ2-2	-	CASSGLDVDTGELFF	TGTGCCAGCAGCGGCCTGGACGTTGACACCGGGGAGCTGTTTTTT
TRBD2	TRBV28	TRBJ2-1	few	CASSPRLAAYNEQFF	TGTGCCAGCAGTCCCAGACTAGCGGCGTACAATGAGCAGTTCTTC
-	TRBV5-1	TRBJ1-1	-	CASSEPTGYRTEAFF	TGCGCCAGCAGCGAACCCACAGGGTACAGAACTGAAGCTTTCTTT
TRBD2	TRBV2	TRBJ2-5	-	CASRSAGANTQYF	TGTGCCAGCAGGTCAGCGGGGGCGAATACCCAGTACTTC
TRBD2	TRBV5-1	TRBJ2-1	-	CASMASGDYNEQFF	TGCGCCAGCATGGCTAGCGGGGACTACAATGAGCAGTTCTTC